This is a list of T cell receptor beta chains from one sample in a study of immune characteristics of hereditary and idiopathic chronic pancreatitis. Profiling relied on immunoSEQ multiplex PCR, and the TCRdb table lists in-frame clones only, not all of them. The table has around 9,400 clones, 70% to 80% seen once. The specimen sequenced was pancreas tissue with idiopathic chronic pancreatitis. The receptors were gathered from a human donor with chronic pancreatitis. The CDR3 runs from the conserved cysteine through the conserved F or W. D genes are given only for firm matches. A row's size may be missing; if present it is once, few, many or a size class.

J: TRBJ1-2; size: few; D: TRBD1; V: TRBV6-5; CDR3: CASSYDTGGAGYGYTF; DNA: TGTGCCAGCAGTTACGACACAGGGGGCGCAGGCTATGGCTACACCTTC
J: TRBJ1-1; size: -; D: -; V: TRBV5-6; CDR3: CASEGPMNTEAFF; DNA: TGTGCCAGCGAAGGGCCGATGAACACTGAAGCTTTCTTT
J: TRBJ2-7; size: few; D: -; V: TRBV4-3; CDR3: CASSQDFPGSYEQYF; DNA: TGCGCCAGCAGCCAAGATTTCCCGGGAAGCTACGAGCAGTACTTC
J: TRBJ2-2; size: few; D: TRBD2; V: TRBV5-1; CDR3: CARQSTGGDTGELFF; DNA: TGCGCCAGGCAGTCCACGGGGGGGGACACCGGGGAGCTGTTTTTT
J: TRBJ2-5; size: -; D: -; V: TRBV7-3; CDR3: CASSLNPPGTGLETQYF; DNA: TGTGCCAGCAGCTTAAATCCCCCGGGAACGGGGCTTGAGACCCAGTACTTC
J: TRBJ2-1; size: -; D: -; V: TRBV10-3; CDR3: CAISALPEGTKVSYNEQFF; DNA: TGTGCCATCAGTGCATTACCCGAGGGGACAAAAGTCTCCTACAATGAGCAGTTCTTC
J: TRBJ1-1; size: few; D: -; V: TRBV7-9; CDR3: CAGMYRENTEAFF; DNA: TGTGCCGGGATGTACAGGGAGAACACTGAAGCTTTCTTT
J: TRBJ2-3; size: -; D: -; V: TRBV7-8; CDR3: CASSLGVPQYF; DNA: TGTGCCAGCAGCTTAGGGGTCCCGCAGTATTTT
J: TRBJ2-5; size: once; D: TRBD2; V: TRBV18; CDR3: CASSPLTSGGSGTQYF; DNA: TGTGCCAGCTCACCACTTACTAGCGGGGGCTCGGGGACCCAGTACTTC
J: TRBJ2-1; size: -; D: -; V: TRBV24-1; CDR3: CATSEKRDSPWLGQFF; DNA: TGTGCCACCAGTGAGAAACGGGACTCCCCCTGGTTAGGGCAGTTCTTC
J: TRBJ2-3; size: -; D: TRBD2; V: TRBV7-9; CDR3: CASSLGSGGRTDTQYF; DNA: TGTGCCAGCAGCTTGGGCAGCGGGGGAAGGACAGATACGCAGTATTTT
J: TRBJ1-1; size: few; D: TRBD1; V: TRBV28; CDR3: CASRLFGTGGSAEAFF; DNA: TGTGCCAGCAGACTATTCGGGACAGGGGGGAGCGCTGAAGCTTTCTTT
J: TRBJ1-2; size: few; D: -; V: TRBV5-1; CDR3: CASSFSAQPNYGYTF; DNA: TGCGCCAGCAGCTTTTCAGCCCAGCCGAACTATGGCTACACCTTC
J: TRBJ1-3; size: -; D: -; V: TRBV6-2/TRBV6-3; CDR3: CASSHGGHSSGNTIYF; DNA: TGTGCCAGCAGTCACGGCGGACACAGCTCTGGAAACACCATATATTTT
J: TRBJ2-3; size: -; D: TRBD2; V: TRBV20-1; CDR3: CSASTGTSGTDTQYF; DNA: TGCAGTGCTAGTACAGGGACTAGCGGAACAGATACGCAGTATTTT
J: TRBJ2-5; size: -; D: -; V: TRBV27; CDR3: CASRSVGETQYF; DNA: TGTGCCAGCAGGTCGGTAGGAGAGACCCAGTACTTC
J: TRBJ2-7; size: -; D: -; V: TRBV2; CDR3: CASSDRANYEQYF; DNA: TGTGCCAGCAGTGACCGAGCCAACTACGAGCAGTACTTC
J: TRBJ1-2; size: -; D: -; V: TRBV12-3/TRBV12-4; CDR3: CASSLLRGYGYTF; DNA: TGTGCCAGCAGTTTACTGAGAGGCTATGGCTACACCTTC